Following are 20 T cell receptor beta chains from one sample sequenced in a study of spatial heterogeneity in lung cancer. Findings and caveats of the study: Expanded alpha and beta TCR counts within tumors tracked tumor mutation counts.

One entry per CDR3 protein, called by TCRdb with MiXCR from the 5' RACE reads. This sample has about 11,000 distinct CDR3 sequences, with more than 4.5% found just once. Their cognate antigens are unknown. Indicated time point: sample taken at primary tumor resection. The source was lung tumor tissue, collected at surgery. The receptors derive from a male donor with early-stage non-small cell lung cancer.

Only a few counts were recorded for this clonotype. Within a library made for alpha chains, this beta chain is off target, and its count is uninformative. The chain couples TRBV3-1 to TRBJ2-7; D possibly uses TRBD1 or TRBD2 (5 bases each). CDR1 and CDR2 (germline): LGHDT, YNNKEL (reference sequence). This CDR3 is 15 amino acids long. The germline V and J ends were trimmed by 5 bases and 2 bases, with 16 bases remaining between them. CDR3: CASSYRRDGPYEQYF. The CDR3 nucleotides read TGTGCCAGCAGCTATCGCCGGGACGGACCCTACGAGCAGTACTTC.

There are many counts of this clonotype. The library was prepared for alpha chains; this beta chain is a stray read, so its frequency means little. The genes are TRBV12-3 or TRBV12-4 and TRBJ2-5, with 8 bases lining up with TRBD2. This CDR3 contains 14 residues. V lost 8 bases and J lost 5; bases outside the gene matches: 10. The CDR3 loop reads CASSGGTSGETQYF. CDR3 bases: TGTGCCAGCTCCGGGGGGACTAGTGGTGAGACCCAGTACTTC.

This clonotype is termed medium-sized (0.01 to 0.1%). Little can be read into the size of this beta chain, an off-target read in a library designed for alpha chains. The CDR3 protein is CASSQDRTSGGTGELFF. DNA of the CDR3: TGCGCCAGCAGCCAAGATCGGACTAGCGGAGGCACCGGGGAGCTGTTTTTT. The chain recombines TRBV4-1 with TRBJ2-2; the match to TRBD2 covers 10 bases. The CDR3 consists of 17 residues. Trimming took 0 bases from V and 4 from J; bases not matched to a gene: 5. The germline V gene has CDR1 MGHRA and CDR2 YSYEKL.

This clonotype was found many times. This beta chain slipped into a library made for alpha chains as a stray read, so its size is not meaningful. The rearrangement uses TRBV6-5 and TRBJ1-1; D remains unclear. V was pared by 1 base and J by 3 bases, with 12 bases between. The length of the CDR3 is 15 residues. In germline, CDR1 is MNHEY, CDR2 SVGAGI. CDR3 loop: CASSYWRGRDTEAFF. The DNA of the CDR3 is TGTGCCAGCAGTTACTGGAGAGGGAGGGACACTGAAGCTTTCTTT.

This clonotype was seen repeatedly, ten times or more. The library was prepared for alpha chains; this beta chain is a stray read, so its frequency means little. This rearrangement joins TRBV10-3 to TRBJ1-1, with D perhaps matching TRBD1 (5 bases). This CDR3 is 13 amino acids long. Germline loops: CDR1 ENHRY, CDR2 SYGVKD. V gave up 4 bases and J gave up 4 bases, with 10 bases separating them. CDR3: CAISVNGGTEAFF. The CDR3 DNA reads TGTGCCATCAGTGTGAACGGGGGCACTGAAGCTTTCTTT.

The sample holds many counts of this clonotype. This beta chain is a stray sequence in a library constructed for alpha chains; its clone size is not meaningful. The chain has TRBV28 and TRBJ2-3; 7 bases match TRBD1. From germline, CDR1 is MDHEN and CDR2 SYDVKM. The CDR3 loop spans 15 amino acids. V gave up 2 bases and J gave up 5 bases; unmatched junction bases: 7. The CDR3 protein is CASSLGGRGKDTQYF. The DNA for the CDR3 is TGTGCCAGCAGTTTAGGCGGCAGGGGGAAAGATACGCAGTATTTT.

This clonotype was recorded many times. This beta chain turned up in a library designed for alpha chains; as an off-target read, its abundance says little. V is TRBV28 and J is TRBJ2-3, with 9 positions matching TRBD1. In germline, CDR1 is MDHEN, CDR2 SYDVKM. This CDR3 comprises 14 residues. V trimming: 7 bases; J trimming: 0 bases; junction bases outside the gene matches: 2. CDR3 nucleotide sequence: TGTGCCAGCACCGGACAGGGGAGCACAGATACGCAGTATTTT. The encoded protein is CASTGQGSTDTQYF.

At least ten counts were recorded for this clonotype. Little can be read into the size of this beta chain, an off-target read in a library designed for alpha chains. For the CDR3, the DNA is TGTGCCAGCAGGCGCCTTCGGACTAGCGGATACAATGAGCAGTTCTTC. It codes for CASRRLRTSGYNEQFF. The chain is built from TRBV28 and TRBJ2-1, with 10 bases matching TRBD2. In germline, CDR1 is MDHEN, CDR2 SYDVKM. The CDR3 spans 16 residues. The junction had 9 bases not matched to a gene; V was cut back by 6 bases and J by 4 bases.

The table lists this clonotype with many counts. Being off target in a library aimed at alpha chains, this beta chain has a size of little meaning. V usage is TRBV12-3 or TRBV12-4 and J usage is TRBJ2-6; D remains ambiguous. V was cut by 2 bases and J by 1 base, with 0 bases left in between. CDR3 length: 13 amino acids. The CDR3 here is CASSLSGANVLTF. CDR3 DNA sequence: TGTGCCAGCAGTTTATCTGGGGCCAACGTCCTGACTTTC.

This clonotype has at least ten counts. Little can be read into the size of this beta chain, an off-target read in a library designed for alpha chains. V and J are TRBV29-1 and TRBJ2-5; tentatively, D is TRBD2 (5 bases). The CDR3 is made up of 11 amino acids. Trimming shortened V by 4 bases and J by 5 bases, and 8 bases separated the two germline ends. CDR1 and CDR2 (germline): SQVTM, ANQGSEA. CDR3 nucleotides: TGCAGCGTTGCACAGCGGGAGACCCAGTACTTC. It yields the protein CSVAQRETQYF.

This clonotype is labeled medium-sized. This beta chain is an unintended read in a library built for alpha chains; its size means little. This sequence joins TRBV10-3 and TRBJ2-7, with D tentatively TRBD1 or TRBD2 (5 bases each). Germline lookup yields CDR1 ENHRY and CDR2 SYGVKD. Trimming shortened V by 5 bases and J by 5 bases, and 13 bases separated the two germline ends. The length of the CDR3 is 13 residues. The CDR3 protein is CAISPGTSNEQYF. The DNA for the CDR3 is TGTGCCATCAGTCCAGGGACCAGTAACGAGCAGTACTTC.

This clonotype was detected many times. Because this beta chain is a stray read in a library intended to capture alpha chains, its abundance should not be given much weight. V is TRBV28 and J is TRBJ2-4; the match to TRBD2 covers 8 bases. V shed 5 bases, J shed 7 bases, and the junction held 7 bases outside the gene matches. Germline values: CDR1 MDHEN, CDR2 SYDVKM. This CDR3 contains 14 residues. The CDR3 loop is CASSESGGRNIQYF. The CDR3 DNA follows: TGTGCCAGCAGTGAGAGCGGGGGCAGGAACATTCAGTACTTC. The full variable domain, its missing parts supplied by reference TRBV28 and TRBJ2-4, is DVKVTQSSRYLVKRTGEKVFLECVQDMDHENMFWYRQDPGLGLRLIYFSYDVKMKEKGDIPEGYSVSREKKERFSLILESASTNQTSMYLCASSESGGRNIQYFGAGTRLSVL.

The sample holds a few counts of this clonotype. The library was built for alpha chains, so this beta chain is an off-target read and its size means little. V gene TRBV20-1 combines with J gene TRBJ1-5, with D hard to call. There are 17 residues in the CDR3. V shed 1 base and J shed 4 bases, with 20 bases lying between them. Germline CDR1 and CDR2: DFQATT and SNEGSKA (reference sequence). The CDR3 nucleotides read TGCAGTGCTAGAGTTCCAGGTCCCGGACGAAATAATCAGCCCCAGCATTTT. As protein: CSARVPGPGRNNQPQHF.

In regard to this clonotype: This beta chain is an off-target read within a library intended for alpha chains, so its frequency means little. The chain couples TRBV20-1 to TRBJ1-1; the D gene is possibly TRBD1 (5 bases). Trimming shortened V by 0 bases and J by 5 bases, and 13 bases separated the two germline ends. Germline V gene data show CDR1 as DFQATT and CDR2 as SNEGSKA (reference sequence). The CDR3 consists of 14 residues. The CDR3 region has the DNA TGCAGTGCTAGAGATGGTCGGGGGATGACTGAAGCTTTCTTT. This encodes CSARDGRGMTEAFF.

This clonotype was recorded at least ten times. As an off-target read in a library built for alpha chains, this beta chain has a frequency of little significance. The CDR3, as DNA: TGTGCCAGTTCCCCGGTGACAGGAGACAATCAGCCCCAGCATTTT. It translates to CASSPVTGDNQPQHF. V usage is TRBV12-3 or TRBV12-4 and J usage is TRBJ1-5, with D perhaps matching TRBD1 (6 bases). The CDR3 has 15 residues. Trimming removed 9 bases at V and 3 bases at J, with 18 bases between.

By proportion, this clonotype is medium-sized. This beta chain represents an off-target read in a library built for alpha chains; its size is of limited meaning. V gene TRBV10-2 combines with J gene TRBJ1-1; TRBD1 might be the D (5 bases). Trimming stripped 11 bases from V and 3 bases from J, with 16 bases between. The CDR3 extends over 13 amino acids. From germline, CDR1 is WSHSY and CDR2 SAAADI. The CDR3 DNA sequence: TGCGCCTCCCAGGGCCAAATGCACACTGAAGCTTTCTTT. It encodes CASQGQMHTEAFF.

This clonotype has a count of ten or more. This beta chain represents an off-target read in a library built for alpha chains; its size is of limited meaning. V usage is TRBV28 and J usage is TRBJ2-1; no definite D call. Germline loops: CDR1 MDHEN, CDR2 SYDVKM. V lost 3 bases and J lost 7, with 16 bases in between. The CDR3 is made up of 15 amino acids. The CDR3 here is CASSFHLTRSNEQFF. In DNA form, the CDR3 reads TGTGCCAGCAGTTTTCACTTGACGAGATCGAATGAGCAGTTCTTC.

Sample share makes this clonotype medium-sized. Within a library made for alpha chains, this beta chain is off target, and its count is uninformative. This chain uses TRBV15 with TRBJ2-4; D is unclear. CDR1 and CDR2 (germline): LNHNV, YYDKDF (reference sequence). Trimming shortened V by 4 bases and J by 5 bases, and 9 bases separated the two germline ends. There are 13 residues in the CDR3. CDR3 in amino acids: CATSKGLENIQYF. In nucleotides, the CDR3 is TGTGCCACCAGCAAAGGTCTAGAAAACATTCAGTACTTC.

This clonotype was seen many times. This beta chain is off target for a library built for alpha chains, so its abundance means little. The chain employs TRBV24-1 and TRBJ2-3; no reliable D call. The CDR3 has 14 amino acids. Looked up from germline, CDR1 is KGHDR and CDR2 is SFDVKD. The V and J ends lost 3 bases and 0 bases respectively, with 6 bases between them. The CDR3 region is CATSDPGSTDTQYF. The DNA for the CDR3 is TGTGCCACCAGTGATCCTGGTAGCACAGATACGCAGTATTTT.

At least ten counts were recorded for this clonotype. This beta chain is an unintended read in a library built for alpha chains; its size means little. The V gene is TRBV27, the J gene TRBJ1-3; weak D call: TRBD1 (5 bases). This CDR3 has 16 amino acids. Trimming shortened V by 2 bases and J by 0 bases, and 11 bases separated the two germline ends. Per the germline V gene, CDR1 is MNHEY and CDR2 is SMNVEV (reference sequence). The CDR3 loop is CASSLRTPYSGNTIYF. The CDR3 DNA reads as TGTGCCAGCAGTTTAAGGACACCTTACTCTGGAAACACCATATATTTT.